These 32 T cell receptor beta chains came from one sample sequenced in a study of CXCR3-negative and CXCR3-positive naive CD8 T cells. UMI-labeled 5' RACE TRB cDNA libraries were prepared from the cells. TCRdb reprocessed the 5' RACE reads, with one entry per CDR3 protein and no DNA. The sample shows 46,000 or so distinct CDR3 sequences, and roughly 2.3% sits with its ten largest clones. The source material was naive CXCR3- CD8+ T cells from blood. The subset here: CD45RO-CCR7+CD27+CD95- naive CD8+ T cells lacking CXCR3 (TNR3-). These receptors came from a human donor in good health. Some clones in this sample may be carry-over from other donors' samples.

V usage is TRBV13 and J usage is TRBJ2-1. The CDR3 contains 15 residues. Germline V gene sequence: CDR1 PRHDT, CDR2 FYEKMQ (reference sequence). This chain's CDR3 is CASSLRASEIDEQFF.

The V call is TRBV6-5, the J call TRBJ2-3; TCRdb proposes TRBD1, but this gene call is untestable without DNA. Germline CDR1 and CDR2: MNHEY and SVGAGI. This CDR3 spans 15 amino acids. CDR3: CASSYRGTNTDTQYF.

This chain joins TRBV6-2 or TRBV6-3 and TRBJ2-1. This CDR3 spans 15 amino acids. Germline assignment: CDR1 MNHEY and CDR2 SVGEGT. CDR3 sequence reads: CASSEETSAYNEQFF.

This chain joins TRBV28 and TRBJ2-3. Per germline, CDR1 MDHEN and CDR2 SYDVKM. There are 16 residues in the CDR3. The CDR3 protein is CASSLYPDRRTDTQYF.

The CDR3 is CASSPYLRDTQYF. The chain links TRBV12-3 or TRBV12-4 to TRBJ2-3. This CDR3 contains 13 residues.

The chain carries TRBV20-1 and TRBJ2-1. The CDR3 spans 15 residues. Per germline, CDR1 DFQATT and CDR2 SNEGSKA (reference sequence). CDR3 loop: CSARDIASSYNEQFF.

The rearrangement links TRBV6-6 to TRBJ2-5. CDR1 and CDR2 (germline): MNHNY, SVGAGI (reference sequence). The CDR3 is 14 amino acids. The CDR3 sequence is CASSYSSTQETQYF.

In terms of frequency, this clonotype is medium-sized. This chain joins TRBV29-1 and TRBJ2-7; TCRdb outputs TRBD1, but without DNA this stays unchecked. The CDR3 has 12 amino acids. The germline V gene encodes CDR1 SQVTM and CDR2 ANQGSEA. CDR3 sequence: CSVQRGEGEQYF.

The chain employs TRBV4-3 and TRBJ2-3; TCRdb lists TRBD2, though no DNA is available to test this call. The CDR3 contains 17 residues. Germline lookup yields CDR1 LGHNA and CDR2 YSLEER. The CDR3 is CASSQDARGGGTDTQYF.

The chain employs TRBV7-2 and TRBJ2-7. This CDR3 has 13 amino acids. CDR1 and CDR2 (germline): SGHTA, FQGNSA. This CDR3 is CASSLAQNPEQYF.

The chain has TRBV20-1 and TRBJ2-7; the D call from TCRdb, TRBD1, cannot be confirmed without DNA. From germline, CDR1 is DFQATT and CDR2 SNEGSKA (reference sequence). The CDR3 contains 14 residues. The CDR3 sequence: CSARRAGDSYEQYF.

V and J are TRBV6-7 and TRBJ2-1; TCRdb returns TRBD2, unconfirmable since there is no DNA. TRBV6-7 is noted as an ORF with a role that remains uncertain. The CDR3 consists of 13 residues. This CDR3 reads CASQREALNEQFF.

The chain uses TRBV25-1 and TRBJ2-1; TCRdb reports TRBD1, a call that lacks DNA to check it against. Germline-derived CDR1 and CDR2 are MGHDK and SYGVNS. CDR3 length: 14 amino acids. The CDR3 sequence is CASSGGVRYNEQFF.

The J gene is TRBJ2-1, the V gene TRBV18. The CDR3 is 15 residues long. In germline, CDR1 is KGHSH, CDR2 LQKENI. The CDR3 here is CASSLPGLDDNEQFF.

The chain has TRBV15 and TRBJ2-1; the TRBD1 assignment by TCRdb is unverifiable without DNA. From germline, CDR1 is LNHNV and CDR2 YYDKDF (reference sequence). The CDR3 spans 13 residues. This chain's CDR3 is CATSVDPGNEQFF.

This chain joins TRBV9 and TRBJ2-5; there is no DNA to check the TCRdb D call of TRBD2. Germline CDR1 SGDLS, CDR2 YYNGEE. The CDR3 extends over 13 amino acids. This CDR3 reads CASSPWAEETQYF.

CDR3 amino acids: CASSEIVEGANEQYF. The J gene is TRBJ2-7, the V gene TRBV2; TCRdb outputs TRBD1, but without DNA this stays unchecked. CDR1 and CDR2 from the germline V gene are SNHLY and FYNNEI. The CDR3 covers 15 residues.

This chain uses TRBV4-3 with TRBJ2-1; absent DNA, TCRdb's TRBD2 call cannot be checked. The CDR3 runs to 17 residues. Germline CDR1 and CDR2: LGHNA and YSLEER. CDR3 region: CASSQDGPASGKSEQFF.

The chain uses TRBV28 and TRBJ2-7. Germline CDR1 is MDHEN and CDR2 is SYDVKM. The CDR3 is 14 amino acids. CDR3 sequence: CASTLGVGNSEQYF. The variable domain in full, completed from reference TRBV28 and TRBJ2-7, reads DVKVTQSSRYLVKRTGEKVFLECVQDMDHENMFWYRQDPGLGLRLIYFSYDVKMKEKGDIPEGYSVSREKKERFSLILESASTNQTSMYLCASTLGVGNSEQYFGPGTRLTVT.

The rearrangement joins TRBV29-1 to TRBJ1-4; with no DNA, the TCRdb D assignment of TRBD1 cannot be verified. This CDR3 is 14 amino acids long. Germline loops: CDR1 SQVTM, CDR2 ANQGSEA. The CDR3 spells CSVRDSSTNEKLFF.

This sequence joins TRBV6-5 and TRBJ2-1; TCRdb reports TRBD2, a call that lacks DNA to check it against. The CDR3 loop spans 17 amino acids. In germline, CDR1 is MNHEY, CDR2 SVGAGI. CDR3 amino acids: CASSYGSSGTGINEQFF.

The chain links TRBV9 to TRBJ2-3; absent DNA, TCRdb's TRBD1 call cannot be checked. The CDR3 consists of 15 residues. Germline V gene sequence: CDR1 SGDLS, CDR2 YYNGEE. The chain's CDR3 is CASSAQGEVTDTQYF. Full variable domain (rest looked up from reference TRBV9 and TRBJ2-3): DSGVTQTPKHLITATGQRVTLRCSPRSGDLSVYWYQQSLDQGLQFLIQYYNGEERAKGNILERFSAQQFPDLHSELNLSSLELGDSALYFCASSAQGEVTDTQYFGPGTRLTVL.

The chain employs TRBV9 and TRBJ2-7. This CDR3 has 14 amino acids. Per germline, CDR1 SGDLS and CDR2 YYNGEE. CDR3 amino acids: CASSPNLISYEQYF.

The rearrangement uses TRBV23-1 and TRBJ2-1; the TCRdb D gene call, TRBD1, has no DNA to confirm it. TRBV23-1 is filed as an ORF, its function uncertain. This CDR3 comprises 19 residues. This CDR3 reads CASSHTSPVPGASYNEQFF.

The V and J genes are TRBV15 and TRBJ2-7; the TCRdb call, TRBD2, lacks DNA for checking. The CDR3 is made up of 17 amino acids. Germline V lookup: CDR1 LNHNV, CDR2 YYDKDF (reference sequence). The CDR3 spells CATSGQFLAETIYEQYF.

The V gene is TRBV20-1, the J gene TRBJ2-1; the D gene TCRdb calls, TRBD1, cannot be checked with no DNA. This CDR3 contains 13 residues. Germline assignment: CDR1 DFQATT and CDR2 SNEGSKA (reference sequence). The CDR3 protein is CSAPRVTYNEQFF.

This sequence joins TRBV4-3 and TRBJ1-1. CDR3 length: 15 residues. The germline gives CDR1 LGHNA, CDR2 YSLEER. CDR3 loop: CDSSQESGLNTEAFF.

Here the CDR3 reads CAISDWGQGDTEAFF. The V gene is TRBV10-3, the J gene TRBJ1-1; without DNA, the TCRdb call of TRBD1 cannot be checked. Germline V gene sequence: CDR1 ENHRY, CDR2 SYGVKD. The length of the CDR3 is 15 residues.

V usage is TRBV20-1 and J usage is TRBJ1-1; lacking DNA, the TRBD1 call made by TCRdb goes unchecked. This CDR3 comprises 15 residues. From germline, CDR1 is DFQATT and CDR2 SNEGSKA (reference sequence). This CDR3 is CSARETTGEDTEAFF.

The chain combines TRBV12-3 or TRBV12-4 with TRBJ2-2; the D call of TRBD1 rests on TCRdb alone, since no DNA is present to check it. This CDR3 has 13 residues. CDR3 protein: CASSPGSIGELFF.

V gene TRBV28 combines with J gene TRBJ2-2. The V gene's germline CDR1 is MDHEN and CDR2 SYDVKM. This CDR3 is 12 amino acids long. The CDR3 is CASSFWAGELFF.

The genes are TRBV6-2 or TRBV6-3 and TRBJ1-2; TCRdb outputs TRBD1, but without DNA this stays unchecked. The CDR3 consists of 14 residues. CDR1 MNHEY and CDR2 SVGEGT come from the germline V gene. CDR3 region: CASASGAGWSGYTF.